This is a list of T cell receptor beta chains from one sample in a study of blood T cell repertoires in COVID-19. Clones were sequenced by immunoSEQ multiplex PCR, and TCRdb holds only the in-frame ones, with some missing. The sample has 150,000 to 160,000 clones; about 85% are singletons. Source material: peripheral blood. These receptors all stem from a man aged 60 to 69 with COVID-19, enrolled during active disease. The CDR3 runs from the conserved cysteine through the conserved F or W. The D gene is left open where the match is weak. Expanded clones get a size class; other rows say once, few or many, or leave the size out.

v_gene: TRBV2
j_gene: TRBJ1-1
abundance: -
d_gene: -
CDR3nt: TGTGCCAGCAGTGAGGGTCCTTCCACAGCCCACACTGAAGCTTTCTTT
CDR3aa: CASSEGPSTAHTEAFF

v_gene: TRBV18
j_gene: TRBJ2-7
abundance: once
d_gene: -
CDR3nt: TGTGCCAGCTCACCGACACAGGGCTACGAGCAGTACTTC
CDR3aa: CASSPTQGYEQYF

v_gene: TRBV29-1
j_gene: TRBJ1-6
abundance: -
d_gene: -
CDR3nt: TGCAGCGTTGGAGCAGGGAATAATTCACCCCTCCACTTT
CDR3aa: CSVGAGNNSPLHF

v_gene: TRBV18
j_gene: TRBJ1-6
abundance: once
d_gene: -
CDR3nt: TGTGCCAGCTCATCAGACCGGAGCTCCTATAATTCACCCCTCCACTTT
CDR3aa: CASSSDRSSYNSPLHF

v_gene: TRBV11-2
j_gene: TRBJ1-1
abundance: -
d_gene: TRBD1
CDR3nt: TGTGCCAGCAGCGGACAGGGGGCGAGCACTGAAGCTTTCTTT
CDR3aa: CASSGQGASTEAFF

v_gene: TRBV7-2
j_gene: TRBJ2-1
abundance: once
d_gene: TRBD1
CDR3nt: TGTGCCAGCAGAGTACAGGGGATGGGTACATACAATGAGCAGTTCTTC
CDR3aa: CASRVQGMGTYNEQFF

v_gene: TRBV18
j_gene: TRBJ1-1
abundance: -
d_gene: TRBD1
CDR3nt: TGTGCCAGCTCGCAACAGGGGGGGGACACTGAAGCTTTCTTT
CDR3aa: CASSQQGGDTEAFF

v_gene: TRBV21-1
j_gene: TRBJ2-7
abundance: -
d_gene: -
CDR3nt: TGTGCCAGCAGAAAAAAACAATCCCCCGGGACAGGTCCGTACGAGCAGTACTTC
CDR3aa: CASRKKQSPGTGPYEQYF

v_gene: TRBV7-8
j_gene: TRBJ1-5
abundance: -
d_gene: -
CDR3nt: TGTGCCAGCACAGAGGAGTTGAATCAGCCCCAGCATTTT
CDR3aa: CASTEELNQPQHF

v_gene: TRBV28
j_gene: TRBJ1-1
abundance: few
d_gene: -
CDR3nt: TGTGCCAGCAGTTTAATTACCAACTTACAGGGAAGGGCTTTCTTT
CDR3aa: CASSLITNLQGRAFF

v_gene: TRBV7-9
j_gene: TRBJ1-1
abundance: -
d_gene: -
CDR3nt: TGTGCCAGCAGCAAAGCCCCCGGTGAAGCTTTCTTT
CDR3aa: CASSKAPGEAFF

v_gene: TRBV15
j_gene: TRBJ2-1
abundance: -
d_gene: TRBD1
CDR3nt: TGTGCCACTGGACAGGGACGAGTGGATGAGCAGTTCTTC
CDR3aa: CATGQGRVDEQFF

v_gene: TRBV2
j_gene: TRBJ1-2
abundance: -
d_gene: -
CDR3nt: TGTGCCAGCAGGGGCGGGAGGACAGACTATGGCTACACCTTC
CDR3aa: CASRGGRTDYGYTF

v_gene: TRBV13
j_gene: TRBJ1-2
abundance: -
d_gene: TRBD1
CDR3nt: TGTGCCAGCAGCTTAGGAAGGACAGGGGGCGCCATCTATGGCTACACCTTC
CDR3aa: CASSLGRTGGAIYGYTF

v_gene: TRBV7-9
j_gene: TRBJ2-1
abundance: few
d_gene: -
CDR3nt: TGTGCCAGCAGCTTGGGACGTCTAGGACTACCATTATACAATGAGCAGTTCTTC
CDR3aa: CASSLGRLGLPLYNEQFF

v_gene: TRBV3-1/TRBV3-2
j_gene: TRBJ2-7
abundance: once
d_gene: -
CDR3nt: TGTGCCAGCAGCCATCGACAGAAAGACTACGAGCAGTACTTC
CDR3aa: CASSHRQKDYEQYF

v_gene: TRBV25-1
j_gene: TRBJ1-2
abundance: -
d_gene: -
CDR3nt: TGTGCCAGCAGTGATCAGGGCCTTGGCTACACCTTC
CDR3aa: CASSDQGLGYTF

v_gene: TRBV9
j_gene: TRBJ1-2
abundance: -
d_gene: -
CDR3nt: TGTGCCAGCAGCGTAGAATCCATCGGGTATGGCTACACCTTC
CDR3aa: CASSVESIGYGYTF

v_gene: TRBV11-3
j_gene: TRBJ1-6
abundance: -
d_gene: -
CDR3nt: TGTGCCAGCAGCTTCGAGAGGGCCTCCTATAATTCACCCCTCCACTTT
CDR3aa: CASSFERASYNSPLHF

v_gene: TRBV3-1/TRBV3-2
j_gene: TRBJ2-5
abundance: -
d_gene: -
CDR3nt: TGTGCCAGCAGCCCGTCAGCGGTCCAAGAGACCCAGTACTTC
CDR3aa: CASSPSAVQETQYF

v_gene: TRBV29-1
j_gene: TRBJ1-1
abundance: -
d_gene: -
CDR3nt: TGCAGCGCTGCTCTGGACAGCAACATGAACACTGAAGCTTTCTTT
CDR3aa: CSAALDSNMNTEAFF

v_gene: TRBV19
j_gene: TRBJ2-3
abundance: -
d_gene: -
CDR3nt: TGTGCCAGTACTCCGACAGGACCTAGCACAGATACGCAGTATTTT
CDR3aa: CASTPTGPSTDTQYF

v_gene: TRBV19
j_gene: TRBJ2-5
abundance: -
d_gene: -
CDR3nt: TGTGCCAGTAGTATCCTGCTTAGCGGTTTCGACACCCAAGAGACCCAGTACTTC
CDR3aa: CASSILLSGFDTQETQYF

v_gene: TRBV3-1/TRBV3-2
j_gene: TRBJ2-1
abundance: -
d_gene: TRBD2
CDR3nt: TGTGCCAGCAGCCGAGTTCTAGCGGGAGGGCTCAATGAGCAGTTCTTC
CDR3aa: CASSRVLAGGLNEQFF

v_gene: TRBV29-1
j_gene: TRBJ2-3
abundance: -
d_gene: TRBD2
CDR3nt: TGCAGCGTTGAGCGGGGAGGGAACACAGATACGCAGTATTTT
CDR3aa: CSVERGGNTDTQYF

v_gene: TRBV30
j_gene: TRBJ2-1
abundance: -
d_gene: TRBD2
CDR3nt: TGTGCCTGGACCGGGACTAGCGGGAGTTCCAATGAGCAGTTCTTC
CDR3aa: CAWTGTSGSSNEQFF

v_gene: TRBV7-3
j_gene: TRBJ1-2
abundance: -
d_gene: -
CDR3nt: TGTGCCAGCAGCTTAACGGGAGCGGACCCCCTAAACTTC
CDR3aa: CASSLTGADPLNF

v_gene: TRBV29-1
j_gene: TRBJ2-5
abundance: -
d_gene: TRBD2
CDR3nt: TGCAGCGTCGGACTAGCAGGAGAGACCCAGTACTTC
CDR3aa: CSVGLAGETQYF

v_gene: TRBV2
j_gene: TRBJ2-5
abundance: -
d_gene: -
CDR3nt: TGTGCCAGCAGTGAAGTAAACAACATGGAAGAGACCCAGTACTTC
CDR3aa: CASSEVNNMEETQYF

v_gene: TRBV6-2/TRBV6-3
j_gene: TRBJ1-2
abundance: once
d_gene: -
CDR3nt: TGTGCCAGCAGTTACCGGGGACAAAGCTATGGCTACACCTTC
CDR3aa: CASSYRGQSYGYTF

v_gene: TRBV19
j_gene: TRBJ2-3
abundance: -
d_gene: -
CDR3nt: TGTGCCAGTAGTATAGGGCAGGGGCCCACAGATACGCAGTATTTT
CDR3aa: CASSIGQGPTDTQYF

v_gene: TRBV6-5
j_gene: TRBJ1-1
abundance: -
d_gene: TRBD1
CDR3nt: TGTGCCAGCAGTAGTCCATCGACAGGGGGTATGGCTTTCTTT
CDR3aa: CASSSPSTGGMAFF

v_gene: TRBV6-6
j_gene: TRBJ1-5
abundance: -
d_gene: -
CDR3nt: TGTGCCAGCAGTCAGGACATTTATCAGCCCCAGCATTTT
CDR3aa: CASSQDIYQPQHF

v_gene: TRBV27
j_gene: TRBJ2-1
abundance: -
d_gene: -
CDR3nt: TGTGCCAGCAGTTTCCCGGGCGGAGGTAGGGTCAATGAGCAGTTCTTC
CDR3aa: CASSFPGGGRVNEQFF

v_gene: TRBV29-1
j_gene: TRBJ1-2
abundance: -
d_gene: TRBD1
CDR3nt: TGCAGCGTTCAGGACAGGGACGGCTACACCTTC
CDR3aa: CSVQDRDGYTF

v_gene: TRBV30
j_gene: TRBJ1-5
abundance: -
d_gene: -
CDR3nt: TGTGCCTGGAGTGTACGGGGGGATCAGCCCCAGCATTTT
CDR3aa: CAWSVRGDQPQHF

v_gene: TRBV6-2/TRBV6-3
j_gene: TRBJ2-1
abundance: -
d_gene: -
CDR3nt: TGTGCCAGCAGTTACTCGCAAGAGAGAAGGACAGTTTTGAGCTCCTACAATGAGCAGTTCTTC
CDR3aa: CASSYSQERRTVLSSYNEQFF

v_gene: TRBV3-1/TRBV3-2
j_gene: TRBJ2-1
abundance: -
d_gene: -
CDR3nt: TGTGCCAGCAGTCCCGGGACAACGAATGAGCAGTTCTTC
CDR3aa: CASSPGTTNEQFF

v_gene: TRBV9
j_gene: TRBJ2-1
abundance: -
d_gene: TRBD2
CDR3nt: TGTGCCAGCAGCGTAAGCCTAATTGGGACTAGCGGGGAGGATGAGCAGTTCTTC
CDR3aa: CASSVSLIGTSGEDEQFF

v_gene: TRBV10-1
j_gene: TRBJ1-2
abundance: -
d_gene: -
CDR3nt: TGCGCCAGCACCCTCACCGGGATATTTAACTATGGCTACACCTTC
CDR3aa: CASTLTGIFNYGYTF

v_gene: TRBV18
j_gene: TRBJ1-1
abundance: -
d_gene: -
CDR3nt: TGTGCCAGCTCCCGCGGGGGGGCCCTGAACACTGAAGCTTTCTTT
CDR3aa: CASSRGGALNTEAFF

v_gene: TRBV6-5
j_gene: TRBJ1-1
abundance: few
d_gene: -
CDR3nt: TGTGCCAGCACACAGGGCCGCCCTGAAGCTTTCTTT
CDR3aa: CASTQGRPEAFF

v_gene: TRBV7-6
j_gene: TRBJ2-7
abundance: few
d_gene: TRBD2
CDR3nt: TGTGCCAGCAGCTTACAGGTAGCGGGAATCTACGAGCAGTACTTC
CDR3aa: CASSLQVAGIYEQYF

v_gene: TRBV11-2
j_gene: TRBJ2-2
abundance: -
d_gene: TRBD2
CDR3nt: TGTGCCAGCAGCTTGACTAGCGGGAGTCGGGAGCTGTTTTTT
CDR3aa: CASSLTSGSRELFF

v_gene: TRBV27
j_gene: TRBJ2-7
abundance: -
d_gene: TRBD2
CDR3nt: TGTGCCAGCCACTCAGACCCGATCCCGGGACTAGCGGGGGGGTCCTACGAGCAGTACTTC
CDR3aa: CASHSDPIPGLAGGSYEQYF

v_gene: TRBV27
j_gene: TRBJ2-5
abundance: -
d_gene: TRBD2
CDR3nt: TGTGCCAGCGGCCCTTGGGGGGGGACCCAGTACTTC
CDR3aa: CASGPWGGTQYF

v_gene: TRBV18
j_gene: TRBJ1-2
abundance: -
d_gene: -
CDR3nt: TGTGCCAGCTCACAAAGCCGGGACAATTCTGGCTACACCTTC
CDR3aa: CASSQSRDNSGYTF

v_gene: TRBV6-5
j_gene: TRBJ1-5
abundance: -
d_gene: -
CDR3nt: TGTGCCAGCACAGAGGGGGATCGGAGCAATCAGCCCCAGCATTTT
CDR3aa: CASTEGDRSNQPQHF

v_gene: TRBV7-8
j_gene: TRBJ2-3
abundance: -
d_gene: TRBD2
CDR3nt: TGTGCCAGCAGCTTAGGTAACCTAGCGGGAGGCCGCGATACGCAGTATTTT
CDR3aa: CASSLGNLAGGRDTQYF

v_gene: TRBV20-1
j_gene: TRBJ1-6
abundance: -
d_gene: TRBD1
CDR3nt: TGCAGTGCTAGTCCTGGGACAGGGGTCTCACCCCTCCACTTT
CDR3aa: CSASPGTGVSPLHF

v_gene: TRBV12-3/TRBV12-4
j_gene: TRBJ1-4
abundance: -
d_gene: -
CDR3nt: TGTGCCACCAGAACCGGTTATAATGAAAAACTGTTTTTT
CDR3aa: CATRTGYNEKLFF

v_gene: TRBV10-3
j_gene: TRBJ1-3
abundance: -
d_gene: TRBD1
CDR3nt: TGTGCCACCTACTCCGGGACAGGGGGAAACACCATATATTTT
CDR3aa: CATYSGTGGNTIYF

v_gene: TRBV18
j_gene: TRBJ1-1
abundance: -
d_gene: -
CDR3nt: TGTGCCAGCTCACCCCAGGGTGGCCATTCCGGCACTGAAGCTTTCTTT
CDR3aa: CASSPQGGHSGTEAFF

v_gene: TRBV20-1
j_gene: TRBJ1-2
abundance: once
d_gene: -
CDR3nt: TGCAGTGCTAGAGATCATCCTGGCTACACCTTC
CDR3aa: CSARDHPGYTF

v_gene: TRBV2
j_gene: TRBJ1-6
abundance: -
d_gene: -
CDR3nt: TGTGCCAGCAGTGAGAATAGAGGGTATAATTCACCCCTCCACTTT
CDR3aa: CASSENRGYNSPLHF

v_gene: TRBV7-9
j_gene: TRBJ1-4
abundance: -
d_gene: TRBD1
CDR3nt: TGTGCCAGCAGCCAGGGGGCTGGTAATGAAAAACTGTTTTTT
CDR3aa: CASSQGAGNEKLFF

v_gene: TRBV4-1
j_gene: TRBJ2-1
abundance: -
d_gene: TRBD2
CDR3nt: TGCGCCAGCAGCCAAGAGGTGCTAGCGGGAGTTTCCAATGAGCAGTTCTTC
CDR3aa: CASSQEVLAGVSNEQFF